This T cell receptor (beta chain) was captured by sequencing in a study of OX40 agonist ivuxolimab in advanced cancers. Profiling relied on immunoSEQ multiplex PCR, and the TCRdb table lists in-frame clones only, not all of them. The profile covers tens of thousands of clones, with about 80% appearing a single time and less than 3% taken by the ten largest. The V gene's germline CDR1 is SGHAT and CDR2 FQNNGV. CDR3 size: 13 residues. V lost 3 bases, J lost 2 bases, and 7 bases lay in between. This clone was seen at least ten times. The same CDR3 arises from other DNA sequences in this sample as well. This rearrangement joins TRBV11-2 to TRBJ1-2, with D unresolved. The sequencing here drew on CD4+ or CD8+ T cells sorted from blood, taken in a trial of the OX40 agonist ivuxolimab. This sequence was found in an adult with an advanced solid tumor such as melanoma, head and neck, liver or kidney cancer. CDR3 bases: TGTGCCAGCAGCTTCGGAGGGAACTATGGCTACACCTTC. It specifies CASSFGGNYGYTF.